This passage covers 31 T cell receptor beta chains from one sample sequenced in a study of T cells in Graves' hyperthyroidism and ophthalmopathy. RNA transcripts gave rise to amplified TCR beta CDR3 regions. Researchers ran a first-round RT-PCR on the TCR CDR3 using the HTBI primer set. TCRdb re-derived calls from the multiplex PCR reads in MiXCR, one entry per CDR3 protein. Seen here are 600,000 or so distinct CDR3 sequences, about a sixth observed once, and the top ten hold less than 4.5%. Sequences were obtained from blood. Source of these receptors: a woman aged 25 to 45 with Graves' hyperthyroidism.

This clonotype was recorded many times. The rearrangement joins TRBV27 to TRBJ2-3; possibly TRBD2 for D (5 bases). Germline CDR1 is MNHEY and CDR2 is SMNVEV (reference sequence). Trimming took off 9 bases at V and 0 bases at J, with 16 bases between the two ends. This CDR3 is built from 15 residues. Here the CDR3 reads CASRRGLSSTDTQYF. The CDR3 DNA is TGTGCCAGTCGGCGAGGGTTATCTAGCACAGATACGCAGTATTTT.

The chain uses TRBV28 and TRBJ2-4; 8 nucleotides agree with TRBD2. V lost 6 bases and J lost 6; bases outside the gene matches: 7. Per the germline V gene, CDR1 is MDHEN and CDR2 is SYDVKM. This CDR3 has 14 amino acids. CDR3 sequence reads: CASREAGTRNIQYF. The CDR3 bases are TGTGCCAGCAGAGAAGCCGGGACTAGAAACATTCAGTACTTC.

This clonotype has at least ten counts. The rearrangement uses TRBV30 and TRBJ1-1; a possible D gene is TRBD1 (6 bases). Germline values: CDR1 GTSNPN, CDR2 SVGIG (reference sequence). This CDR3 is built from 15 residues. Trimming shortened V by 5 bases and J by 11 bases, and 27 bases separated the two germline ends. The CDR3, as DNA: TGTGCCTGGTCCAACTACAGGGATGAGGCCCCGGGGGCTTTCTTT. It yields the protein CAWSNYRDEAPGAFF.

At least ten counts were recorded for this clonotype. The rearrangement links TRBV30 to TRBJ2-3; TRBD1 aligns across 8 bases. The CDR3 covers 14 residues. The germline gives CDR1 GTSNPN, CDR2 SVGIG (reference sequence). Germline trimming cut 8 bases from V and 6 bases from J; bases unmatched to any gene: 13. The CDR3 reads CAGQGLGGADTQYF. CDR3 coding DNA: TGTGCCGGACAGGGTCTCGGAGGTGCGGATACGCAGTATTTT. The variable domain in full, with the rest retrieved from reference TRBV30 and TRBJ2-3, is SQTIHQWPATLVQPVGSPLSLECTVEGTSNPNLYWYRQAAGRGLQLLFYSVGIGQISSEVPQNLSASRPQDRQFILSSKKLLLSDSGFYLCAGQGLGGADTQYFGPGTRLTVL.

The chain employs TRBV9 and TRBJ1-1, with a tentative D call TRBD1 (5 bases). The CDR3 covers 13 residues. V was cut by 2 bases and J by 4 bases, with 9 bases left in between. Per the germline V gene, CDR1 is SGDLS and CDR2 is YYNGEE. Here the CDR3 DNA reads TGTGCCAGCAGCGTCGGGGGGATCACTGAAGCTTTCTTT. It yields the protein CASSVGGITEAFF.

The CDR3 loop is CASSVGGAGEQFF. The CDR3 DNA reads as TGTGCCAGCAGCGTAGGGGGTGCGGGTGAGCAGTTCTTC. The rearrangement links TRBV9 to TRBJ2-1; the D gene is possibly TRBD2 (5 bases). Germline assignment: CDR1 SGDLS and CDR2 YYNGEE. V lost 0 bases and J 9 bases, leaving 10 bases between the germline ends. This CDR3 comprises 13 residues.

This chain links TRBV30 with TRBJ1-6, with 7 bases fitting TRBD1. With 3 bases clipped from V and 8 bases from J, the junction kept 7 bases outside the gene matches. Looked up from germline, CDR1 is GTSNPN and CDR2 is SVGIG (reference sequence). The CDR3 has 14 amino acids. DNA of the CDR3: TGTGCCTGGAGAGAGACAGGGAGGCATTCACCCCTCCACTTT. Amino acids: CAWRETGRHSPLHF. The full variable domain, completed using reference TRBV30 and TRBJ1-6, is SQTIHQWPATLVQPVGSPLSLECTVEGTSNPNLYWYRQAAGRGLQLLFYSVGIGQISSEVPQNLSASRPQDRQFILSSKKLLLSDSGFYLCAWRETGRHSPLHFGNGTRLTVT.

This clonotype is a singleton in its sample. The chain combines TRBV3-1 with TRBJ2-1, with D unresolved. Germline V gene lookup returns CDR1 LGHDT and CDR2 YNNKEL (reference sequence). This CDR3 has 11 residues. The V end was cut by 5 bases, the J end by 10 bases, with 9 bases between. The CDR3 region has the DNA TGTGCCAGCAGCTACGACTTAGAGCAGTTCTTC. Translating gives CASSYDLEQFF.

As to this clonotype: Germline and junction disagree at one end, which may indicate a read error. CDR3 DNA: TGTGTCAGCACCGGGGGGGTAGCCAAAAACATTCAGTACTTC. Translating gives CVSTGGVAKNIQYF. The rearrangement links TRBV28 to TRBJ2-4, with TRBD2 matching over 8 bases. The CDR3 spans 14 residues. The germline V gene has CDR1 MDHEN and CDR2 SYDVKM.

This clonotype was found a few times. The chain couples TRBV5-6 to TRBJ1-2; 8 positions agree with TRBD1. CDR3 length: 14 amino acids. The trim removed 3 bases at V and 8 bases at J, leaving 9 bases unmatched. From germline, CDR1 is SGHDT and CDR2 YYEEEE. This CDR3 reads CASSSGGTGAGYTF. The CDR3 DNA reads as TGTGCCAGCAGCTCCGGGGGGACAGGTGCGGGCTACACCTTC.

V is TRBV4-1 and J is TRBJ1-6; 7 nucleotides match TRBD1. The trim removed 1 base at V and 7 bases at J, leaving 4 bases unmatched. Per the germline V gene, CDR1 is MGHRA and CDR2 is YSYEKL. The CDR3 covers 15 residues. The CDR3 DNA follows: TGCGCCAGCAGCCAAGCTCAGGGGGTGAATTCACCCCTCCACTTT. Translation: CASSQAQGVNSPLHF.

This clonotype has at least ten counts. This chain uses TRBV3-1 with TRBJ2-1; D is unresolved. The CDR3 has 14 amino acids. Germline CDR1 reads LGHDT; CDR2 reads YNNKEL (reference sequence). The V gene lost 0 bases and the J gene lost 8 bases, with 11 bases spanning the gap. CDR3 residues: CASSQDLQSHEQFF. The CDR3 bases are TGTGCCAGCAGCCAAGATCTCCAGTCTCATGAGCAGTTCTTC.

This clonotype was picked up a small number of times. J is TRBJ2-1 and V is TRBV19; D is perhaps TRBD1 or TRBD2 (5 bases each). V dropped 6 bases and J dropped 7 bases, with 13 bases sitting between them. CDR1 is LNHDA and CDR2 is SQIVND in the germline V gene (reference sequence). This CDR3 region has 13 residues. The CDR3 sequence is CASRRWDLNEQFF. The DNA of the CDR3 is TGTGCCAGTAGACGGTGGGACCTAAATGAGCAGTTCTTC.

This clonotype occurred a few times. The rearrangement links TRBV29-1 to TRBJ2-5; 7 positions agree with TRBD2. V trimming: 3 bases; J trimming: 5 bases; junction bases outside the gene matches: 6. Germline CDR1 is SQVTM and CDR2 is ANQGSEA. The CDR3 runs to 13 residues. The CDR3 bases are TGCAGCGTTGAGGGGGGGGGATCGGAGACCCAGTACTTC. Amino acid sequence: CSVEGGGSETQYF.

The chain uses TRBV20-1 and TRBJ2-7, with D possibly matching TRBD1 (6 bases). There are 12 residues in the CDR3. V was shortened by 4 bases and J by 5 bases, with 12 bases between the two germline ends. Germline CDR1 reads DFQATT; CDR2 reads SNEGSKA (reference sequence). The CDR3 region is CSATGDRHEQYF. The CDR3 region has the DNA TGCAGTGCTACAGGGGATAGGCACGAGCAGTACTTC.

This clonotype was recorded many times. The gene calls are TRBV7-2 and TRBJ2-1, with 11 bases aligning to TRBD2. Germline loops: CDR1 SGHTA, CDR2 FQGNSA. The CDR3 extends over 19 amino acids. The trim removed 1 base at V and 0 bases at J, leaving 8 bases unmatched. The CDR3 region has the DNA TGTGCCAGCAGCTTAGTAGCGGGAGGGCCAAGGCCCTCCTACAATGAGCAGTTCTTC. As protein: CASSLVAGGPRPSYNEQFF.

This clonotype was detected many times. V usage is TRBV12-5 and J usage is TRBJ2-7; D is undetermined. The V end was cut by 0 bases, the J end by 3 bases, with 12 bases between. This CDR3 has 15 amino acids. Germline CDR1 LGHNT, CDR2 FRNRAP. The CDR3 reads CASGLVRHRLYEQYF. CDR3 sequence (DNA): TGTGCTAGTGGTTTGGTTAGGCACAGACTCTACGAGCAGTACTTC.

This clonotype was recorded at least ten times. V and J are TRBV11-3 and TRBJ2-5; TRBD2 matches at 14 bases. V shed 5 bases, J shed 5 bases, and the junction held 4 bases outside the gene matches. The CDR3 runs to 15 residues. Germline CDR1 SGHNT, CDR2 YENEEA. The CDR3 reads CASSRGLAGVETQYF. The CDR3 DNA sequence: TGTGCCAGCAGCCGGGGACTAGCGGGAGTCGAGACCCAGTACTTC.

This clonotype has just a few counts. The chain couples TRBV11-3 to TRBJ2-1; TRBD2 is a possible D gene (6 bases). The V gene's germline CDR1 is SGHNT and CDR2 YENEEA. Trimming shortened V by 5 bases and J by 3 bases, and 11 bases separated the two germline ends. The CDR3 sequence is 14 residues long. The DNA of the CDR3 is TGTGCCAGCAGCGCGGGGCCCGTCTACAATGAGCAGTTCTTC. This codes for CASSAGPVYNEQFF.

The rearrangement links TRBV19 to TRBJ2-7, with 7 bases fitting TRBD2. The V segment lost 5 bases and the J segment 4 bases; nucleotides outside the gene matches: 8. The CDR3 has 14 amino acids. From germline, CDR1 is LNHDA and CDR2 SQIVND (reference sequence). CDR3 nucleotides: TGTGCCAGTAGTCTCTCAGCGGGAATATACGAGCAGTACTTC. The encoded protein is CASSLSAGIYEQYF.

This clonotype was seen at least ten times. The CDR3 nucleotides read TGTGCCAGCTCTTCCCCGGCGGCAACGAGAGATACGCAGTATTTT. Its protein product is CASSSPAATRDTQYF. The chain joins TRBV18 to TRBJ2-3; no reliable D call. V shed 6 bases and J shed 5 bases, with 18 bases lying between them. Germline-derived CDR1 and CDR2 are KGHSH and LQKENI. The CDR3 extends over 15 amino acids.

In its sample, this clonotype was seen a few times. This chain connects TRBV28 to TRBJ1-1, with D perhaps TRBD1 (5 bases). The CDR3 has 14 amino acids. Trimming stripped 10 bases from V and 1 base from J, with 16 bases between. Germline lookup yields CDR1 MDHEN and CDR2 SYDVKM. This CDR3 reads CATIWGGTNTEAFF. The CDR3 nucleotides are TGTGCCACCATATGGGGGGGGACGAACACTGAAGCTTTCTTT.

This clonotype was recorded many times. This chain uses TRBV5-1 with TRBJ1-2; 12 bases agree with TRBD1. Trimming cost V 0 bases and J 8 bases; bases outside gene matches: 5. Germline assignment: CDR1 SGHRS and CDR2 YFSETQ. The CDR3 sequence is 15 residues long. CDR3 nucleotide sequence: TGCGCCAGCAGCTTGGGAGGGACAGGGGGCGCGGGCTACACCTTC. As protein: CASSLGGTGGAGYTF.

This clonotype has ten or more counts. The chain's CDR3 is CASSEFLEKLFF. As DNA, the CDR3 is TGTGCCAGCAGTGAATTTCTGGAGAAACTGTTTTTT. V gene TRBV2 combines with J gene TRBJ1-4, with unresolved D. The V end was cut by 2 bases, the J end by 11 bases, with 9 bases between. The CDR3 consists of 12 residues. Germline CDR1 and CDR2: SNHLY and FYNNEI.

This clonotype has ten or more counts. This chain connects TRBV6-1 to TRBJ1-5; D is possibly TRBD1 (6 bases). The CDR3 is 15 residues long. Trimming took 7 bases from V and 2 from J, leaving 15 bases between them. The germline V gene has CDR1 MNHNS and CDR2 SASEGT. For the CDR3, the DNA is TGTGCCAGCAAACAATTGGACAGCCGCAATCAGCCCCAGCATTTT. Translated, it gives CASKQLDSRNQPQHF.

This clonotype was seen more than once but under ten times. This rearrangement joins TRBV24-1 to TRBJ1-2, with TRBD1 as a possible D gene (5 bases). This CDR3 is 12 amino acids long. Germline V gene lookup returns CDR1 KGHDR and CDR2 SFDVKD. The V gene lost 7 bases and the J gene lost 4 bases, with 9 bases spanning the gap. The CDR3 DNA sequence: TGTGCCACCAGGGGGGTCGGCTATGGCTACACCTTC. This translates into CATRGVGYGYTF.

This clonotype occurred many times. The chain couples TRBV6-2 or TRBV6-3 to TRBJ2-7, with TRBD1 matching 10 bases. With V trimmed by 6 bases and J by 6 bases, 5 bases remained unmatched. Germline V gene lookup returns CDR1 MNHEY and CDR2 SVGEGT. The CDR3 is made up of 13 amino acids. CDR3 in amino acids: CASSSTGGREQYF. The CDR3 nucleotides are TGTGCCAGCAGCTCGACAGGGGGCCGCGAGCAGTACTTC.

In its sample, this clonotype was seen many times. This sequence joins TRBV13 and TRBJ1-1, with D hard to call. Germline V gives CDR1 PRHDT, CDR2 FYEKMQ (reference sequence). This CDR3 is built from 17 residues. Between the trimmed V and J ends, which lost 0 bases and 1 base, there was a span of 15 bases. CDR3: CASSLGLVAGENTEAFF. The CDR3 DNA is TGTGCCAGCAGCTTAGGCCTTGTCGCGGGAGAGAACACTGAAGCTTTCTTT.

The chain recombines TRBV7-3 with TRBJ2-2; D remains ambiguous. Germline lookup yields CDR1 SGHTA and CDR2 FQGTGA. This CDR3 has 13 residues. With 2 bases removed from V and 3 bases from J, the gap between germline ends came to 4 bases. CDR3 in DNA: TGTGCCAGCAGCTTACCCTACACCGGGGAGCTGTTTTTT. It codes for CASSLPYTGELFF.

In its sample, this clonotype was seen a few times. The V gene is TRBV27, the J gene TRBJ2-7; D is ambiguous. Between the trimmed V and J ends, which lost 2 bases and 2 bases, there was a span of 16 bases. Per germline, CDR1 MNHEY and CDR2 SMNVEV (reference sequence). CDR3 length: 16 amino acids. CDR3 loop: CASSLTPLALAYEQYF. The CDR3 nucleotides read TGTGCCAGCAGTTTAACCCCCCTCGCGCTCGCCTACGAGCAGTACTTC.

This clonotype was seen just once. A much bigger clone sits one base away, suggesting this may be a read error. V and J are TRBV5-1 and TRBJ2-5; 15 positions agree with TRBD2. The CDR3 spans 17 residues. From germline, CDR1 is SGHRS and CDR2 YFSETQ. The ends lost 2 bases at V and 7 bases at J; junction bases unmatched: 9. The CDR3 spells CASSLTPGLAGGGTQYF. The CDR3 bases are TGCGCCAGCAGCTTAACCCCGGGACTAGCGGGAGGAGGGACCCAGTACTTC. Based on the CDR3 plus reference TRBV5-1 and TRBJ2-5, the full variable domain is KAGVTQTPRYLIKTRGQQVTLSCSPISGHRSVSWYQQTPGQGLQFLFEYFSETQRNKGNFPGRFSGRQFSNSRSEMNVSTLELGDSALYLCASSLTPGLAGGGTQYFGPGTRLLVL.